Listed below are T cell receptor beta chains from one sample, sequenced in a study of blood T cell repertoires in COVID-19. Clones were sequenced by immunoSEQ multiplex PCR, and TCRdb holds only the in-frame ones, with some missing. The sample has about 180,000 clones; approximately 83% are singletons. The specimen was peripheral blood. Receptors were obtained from a human donor with active or convalescent COVID-19. The donor label of this sample is uncertain. Each CDR3 is given with its conserved first and last residue. Fields, in order: V gene, J gene, D gene, clone size, CDR3 protein. A D gene is named only where the DNA matches it firmly. Clone size is not always given. Where it is, it says once, few, many or a class for expanded clones.

TRBV2	TRBJ1-3	-	-	CASGRVQAFSGNTIYF
TRBV11-1	TRBJ2-7	TRBD1	-	CASSMTGFSEQYF
TRBV18	TRBJ1-2	-	-	CASSPPVGADYGYTF
TRBV11-3	TRBJ1-1	-	once	CASSCRSPRQIKNTEAFF
TRBV9	TRBJ2-3	TRBD2	-	CASSVGGSGGIGTQYF
TRBV4-1	TRBJ2-7	TRBD1	-	CASSRDQTGPSYEQYF
TRBV19	TRBJ2-5	-	-	CASRLGGEETQYF
TRBV6-2/TRBV6-3	TRBJ1-3	-	-	CASSYAGHSGNTIYF
TRBV30	TRBJ1-5	TRBD1	-	CAWSPTGLGQPQHF
TRBV7-6	TRBJ1-3	-	-	CASSLYSSGNTIYF
TRBV5-4	TRBJ1-4	TRBD1	many	CASSHDRGGVEKLFF
TRBV30	TRBJ2-5	TRBD2	-	CAWSVWEAGGWQETQYF
TRBV20-1	TRBJ2-5	TRBD2	-	CSASRTSGGAQETQYF
TRBV27	TRBJ2-1	TRBD2	-	CASKLAGAHNEQFF
TRBV19	TRBJ1-5	-	-	CASSMQASHSSNQPQHF
TRBV29-1	TRBJ2-3	TRBD2	once	CSFTPGLAPDTQYF
TRBV18	TRBJ1-3	-	-	CASSPYGIGNTIYF
TRBV6-2/TRBV6-3	TRBJ1-4	-	-	CASSYPGGAAEEKLFF
TRBV4-1	TRBJ2-5	TRBD1	-	CASSHDRALQETQYF
TRBV4-1	TRBJ2-5	-	once	CASSQVPGLGETQYF
TRBV5-4	TRBJ2-3	-	-	CASSLGGPDPDTQYF
TRBV6-5	TRBJ2-1	TRBD1	-	CASSDQGQSSNEQFF
TRBV6-4	TRBJ2-1	-	-	CASSARRSAYNEQFF
TRBV24-1	TRBJ2-1	-	-	CATSAEGVRNEQFF
TRBV27	TRBJ2-1	TRBD2	-	CASRPYPRDYTYNEQFF
TRBV6-2/TRBV6-3	TRBJ2-7	TRBD2	-	CASSGRLAGANSYEQYF
TRBV7-6	TRBJ2-1	TRBD1	-	CASSLAGQSNEQFF
TRBV24-1	TRBJ2-2	TRBD1	-	CATSDLTGGDTGELFF
TRBV12-5	TRBJ1-5	TRBD1	many	CASGLVQGFGPQHF
TRBV19	TRBJ1-5	-	-	CASSSWGRGTQPQHF
TRBV28	TRBJ2-3	TRBD2	-	CASSVTGTSGGAAPDTQYF
TRBV7-2	TRBJ1-4	-	-	CASSPLGDSKLFF
TRBV27	TRBJ1-2	-	-	CASGTGLEIYGYTF
TRBV28	TRBJ2-7	TRBD2	-	CASSFPGLAPYEQYF
TRBV7-2	TRBJ2-3	TRBD1	-	CASSLGTGEADTQYF
TRBV5-1	TRBJ2-3	TRBD2	-	CASSLERDYPDTDTQYF
TRBV19	TRBJ2-3	-	-	CASSISPSGPASTDTQYF
TRBV4-3	TRBJ1-2	TRBD1	once	CASSRYGQGEYGYTF
TRBV10-3	TRBJ1-2	TRBD1	-	CAISVVWTGGAYGYTF
TRBV30	TRBJ1-6	TRBD1	-	CAWSVGRGLSPLHF
TRBV18	TRBJ1-2	-	-	CASSLSAANYGYTF
TRBV5-1	TRBJ2-5	TRBD1	-	CASSFGNTGAKETQYF
TRBV4-1	TRBJ2-1	-	-	CASSHLANNNEQFF
TRBV5-3	TRBJ2-3	TRBD2	-	CARSLELAGNTDTQYF
TRBV12-3/TRBV12-4	TRBJ1-2	-	-	CASSSGQYGYTF
TRBV5-1	TRBJ2-5	-	few	CASSLIRETQYF
TRBV7-8	TRBJ1-1	-	-	CASSLGSMNTEAFF